Listed here are 15 T cell receptor beta chains from one sample, sequenced in a study of T cell repertoires in cytomegalovirus infection. What these receptors recognize is not known. Each CDR3 protein gets one entry after TCRdb re-called the reads with MiXCR. This table has around 110,000 distinct CDR3 sequences, 10% appearing once. The specimen sequenced was PBMCs, sequenced either directly or after in vitro stimulation (not recorded which). Every receptor here comes from a human donor in good health (CMV status not recorded). Some clones in this sample may be carry-over from other donors' samples.

The gene calls are TRBV6-2 or TRBV6-3 and TRBJ2-1; D remains ambiguous. The V end lost 2 bases, the J end lost 4 bases, and 6 bases lay between the germline ends. The germline V gene has CDR1 MNHEY and CDR2 SVGEGT. The CDR3 runs 13 residues. DNA of the CDR3: TGTGCCAGCAGTTACGGAGATTACAATGAGCAGTTCTTC. Its translation is CASSYGDYNEQFF.

The V call is TRBV5-4, the J call TRBJ2-7, with D possibly matching TRBD1 (5 bases). V lost 7 bases and J 3 bases, leaving 14 bases between the germline ends. The CDR3 totals 13 residues. CDR1 SGHNT and CDR2 YYREEE come from the germline V gene (reference sequence). CDR3 sequence (DNA): TGTGCCAGCCCCAGGGCCGGAGACTACGAGCAGTACGTC. Protein product: CASPRAGDYEQYV.

This clonotype was seen ten or more times. V is TRBV11-2 and J is TRBJ2-7; TRBD2 aligns across 10 bases. Germline V CDR1 and CDR2: SGHAT, FQNNGV. CDR3 length equals 18 residues. Trimming at V came to 5 bases and at J to 1 base, leaving 14 bases not matched to a gene. This CDR3 reads CASSRAGASGSSSYEQYF. CDR3 bases: TGTGCCAGCAGCCGGGCCGGCGCTAGCGGGAGCTCGTCCTACGAGCAGTACTTC.

Many counts were recorded for this clonotype. The chain employs TRBV5-5 and TRBJ2-2; TRBD2 aligns across 8 bases. The CDR3 sequence is 15 residues long. J lost 5 bases, V lost 4 bases, and 7 bases had no gene match. Germline CDR1 and CDR2: SGHKS and YYEKEE (reference sequence). The CDR3 protein is CASSGIAGQTGELFF. For the CDR3, the DNA is TGTGCCAGCAGCGGAATAGCGGGGCAAACCGGGGAGCTGTTTTTT.

V usage is TRBV4-3 and J usage is TRBJ2-5, with D unclear. Trimming left V 0 bases short and J 5 bases short, with 7 bases between. In germline, CDR1 is LGHNA, CDR2 YSLEER. This CDR3 has 13 amino acids. In DNA, the CDR3 is TGCGCCAGCAGCCAAGATTATTGGGAGACCCAGTACTTC. This sequence encodes CASSQDYWETQYF.

This clonotype was seen at least ten times. The V gene is TRBV7-9, the J gene TRBJ1-1; D is possibly TRBD1 (5 bases). V lost 5 bases and J lost 2, with 12 bases in between. Germline V lookup: CDR1 SEHNR, CDR2 FQNEAQ (reference sequence). There are 14 residues in the CDR3. Written as DNA, the CDR3 is TGTGCCAGCAGCGCAGACAGAGCAAACACTGAAGCTTTCTTT. Protein: CASSADRANTEAFF. The full variable domain, rest sourced from reference TRBV7-9 and TRBJ1-1, is DTGVSQNPRHKITKRGQNVTFRCDPISEHNRLYWYRQTLGQGPEFLTYFQNEAQLEKSRLLSDRFSAERPKGSFSTLEIQRTEQGDSAMYLCASSADRANTEAFFGQGTRLTVV.

The sample holds many counts of this clonotype. This chain uses TRBV2 with TRBJ2-2; 7 bases align to TRBD1. With V trimmed by 7 bases and J by 2 bases, 10 bases remained unmatched. Germline CDR1 SNHLY, CDR2 FYNNEI. This CDR3 has 16 amino acids. The CDR3 DNA is TGTGCCAGCACCAAAACGAGGACAGGAAACACCGGGGAGCTGTTTTTT. Translation gives CASTKTRTGNTGELFF.

In this sample, this clonotype turned up a few times. This sequence joins TRBV2 and TRBJ1-5; TRBD1 is a possible D gene (6 bases). V dropped 4 bases and J dropped 2 bases, with 12 bases sitting between them. Germline assignment: CDR1 SNHLY and CDR2 FYNNEI. The CDR3 consists of 15 residues. The CDR3 loop reads CASSVRGGGNQPQHF. CDR3 coding DNA: TGTGCCAGCAGTGTCAGGGGAGGCGGCAATCAGCCCCAGCATTTT.

The V and J genes are TRBV7-2 and TRBJ2-7; 9 bases align to TRBD1. Germline V gene sequence: CDR1 SGHTA, CDR2 FQGNSA. The CDR3 covers 13 residues. The V and J ends lost 5 bases and 5 bases, in that order; junction bases with no gene match: 4. CDR3 bases: TGTGCCAGCAGCAAACAGGGGGCGGACGAGCAGTACTTC. It codes for CASSKQGADEQYF.

This clonotype was recorded many times. This chain connects TRBV19 to TRBJ1-6, with TRBD1 matching 7 bases. The V and J ends lost 4 bases and 0 bases, in that order; junction bases with no gene match: 9. CDR1 is LNHDA and CDR2 is SQIVND in the germline V gene (reference sequence). The CDR3 is 18 amino acids. In nucleotides, the CDR3 is TGTGCCAGTAGTACTCGGACAGGTTCCAGCTCCTATAATTCACCCCTCCACTTT. It is translated as CASSTRTGSSSYNSPLHF.

This clonotype was counted only a few times. The chain has TRBV5-1 and TRBJ2-7; D might be TRBD1 or TRBD2, each matching 6 bases. The germline V gene has CDR1 SGHRS and CDR2 YFSETQ. The CDR3 loop spans 14 amino acids. The V end lost 3 bases, the J end lost 1 base, and 11 bases lay between the germline ends. This CDR3 is CASSSGGTSYEQYF. Written as DNA, the CDR3 is TGCGCCAGCAGCTCGGGCGGGACATCCTACGAGCAGTACTTC. Full variable domain (remainder filled in from reference TRBV5-1 and TRBJ2-7): KAGVTQTPRYLIKTRGQQVTLSCSPISGHRSVSWYQQTPGQGLQFLFEYFSETQRNKGNFPGRFSGRQFSNSRSEMNVSTLELGDSALYLCASSSGGTSYEQYFGPGTRLTVT.

The V and J genes are TRBV6-2 or TRBV6-3 and TRBJ2-1; the D gene could be TRBD1 or TRBD2 (6 bases each). Trimming cost V 3 bases and J 7 bases, with 13 bases left between them. This CDR3 is 14 amino acids long. Germline assignment: CDR1 MNHEY and CDR2 SVGEGT. CDR3 nucleotides: TGTGCCAGCAGTTATAGCCAGGGGAGGAATGAGCAGTTCTTC. Translating gives CASSYSQGRNEQFF.

The sample holds many counts of this clonotype. This chain links TRBV4-1 with TRBJ1-2; 11 bases are shared with TRBD1. CDR1 and CDR2 (germline): MGHRA, YSYEKL. This CDR3 region has 16 residues. Germline trimming cut 3 bases from V and 3 bases from J; bases unmatched to any gene: 6. CDR3 sequence reads: CASSQVGQGAYYGYTF. The CDR3 DNA sequence: TGCGCCAGCAGCCAGGTTGGACAGGGGGCTTACTATGGCTACACCTTC.

This clonotype turned up a few times. The gene calls are TRBV4-3 and TRBJ2-3; 10 bases are shared with TRBD1. The CDR3 contains 16 residues. Germline CDR1 and CDR2: LGHNA and YSLEER. The V and J ends lost 1 base and 5 bases, in that order; junction bases with no gene match: 6. CDR3 nucleotide sequence: TGCGCCAGCAGCCAAGGCGGGACAGGGGAGGGAGATACGCAGTATTTT. Residues: CASSQGGTGEGDTQYF.

The V and J genes are TRBV28 and TRBJ2-3, with D maybe TRBD1 (5 bases). V dropped 3 bases and J dropped 6 bases, with 16 bases sitting between them. The CDR3 covers 15 residues. CDR1 MDHEN and CDR2 SYDVKM come from the germline V gene. CDR3 nucleotide sequence: TGTGCCAGCAGTTTTCAGGGATCTGGCGTCGATACGCAGTATTTT. Translated, it gives CASSFQGSGVDTQYF.